This T cell receptor beta chain was identified in a study of blood T cell repertoires in COVID-19. At the level of the study: Researchers got acute and convalescent COVID-19 samples from the United States, Italy and Spain. Sources were T cells, B-cell-depleted T cells, or PBMCs; the material itself was cDNA or gDNA.

Regarding this clone: This specimen includes other DNA sequences encoding the same CDR3.

The germline V gene has CDR1 LNHDA and CDR2 SQIVND (reference sequence). Losses at the gene ends were 6 bases for V and 6 bases for J; bases not matched to a gene: 3. The CDR3 sequence is 13 residues long. In the authors' methods: The assay estimated nucleated cells by amplifying reference gene primers. Clones were sequenced by immunoSEQ multiplex PCR, and TCRdb holds only the in-frame ones, with some missing. V, J and clone size are taken as reported in that table, and D and trimming were inferred from the DNA itself. The profile shows about 170,000 clones, under 80% of them singletons. The chain links TRBV19 to TRBJ1-5; 9 bases match TRBD1. The sample comprised peripheral blood. The sequence was obtained from a woman older than 75 with acute or convalescent COVID-19. The CDR3 sequence: CASSTQGAQPQHF. The CDR3 bases are TGTGCCAGTAGCACACAGGGGGCTCAGCCCCAGCATTTT.